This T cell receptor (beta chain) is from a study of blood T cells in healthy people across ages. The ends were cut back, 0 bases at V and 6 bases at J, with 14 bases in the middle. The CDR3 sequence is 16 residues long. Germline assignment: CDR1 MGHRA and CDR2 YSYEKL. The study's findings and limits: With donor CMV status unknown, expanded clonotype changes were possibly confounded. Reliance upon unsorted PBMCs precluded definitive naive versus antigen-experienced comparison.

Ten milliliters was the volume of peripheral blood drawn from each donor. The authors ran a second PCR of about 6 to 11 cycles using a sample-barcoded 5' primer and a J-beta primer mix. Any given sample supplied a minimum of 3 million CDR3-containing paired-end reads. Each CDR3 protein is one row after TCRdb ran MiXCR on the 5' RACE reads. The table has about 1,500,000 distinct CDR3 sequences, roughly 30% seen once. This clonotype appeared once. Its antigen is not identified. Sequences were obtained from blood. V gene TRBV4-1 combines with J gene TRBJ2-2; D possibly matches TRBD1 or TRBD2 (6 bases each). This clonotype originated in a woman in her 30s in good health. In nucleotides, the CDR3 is TGCGCCAGCAGCCAAGATCCGGGGGCGAGCGCCGGGGAGCTGTTTTTT. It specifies CASSQDPGASAGELFF.